This passage covers 23 T cell receptor beta chains from one sample sequenced in a study of T cells in Graves' hyperthyroidism and ophthalmopathy. There were TCR beta CDR3 regions amplified from RNA transcripts. Researchers ran a first-round RT-PCR on the TCR CDR3 using the HTBI primer set. Using its own MiXCR run on the multiplex PCR reads, TCRdb lists one record per CDR3 protein. Among hundreds of thousands of distinct CDR3 sequences listed, just over 45% were seen once. Sequencing was performed on peripheral blood or thyroid tissue (not recorded which). The receptors were gathered from a woman younger than 30 with Graves' hyperthyroidism.

This chain joins TRBV29-1 and TRBJ1-2; 10 positions match TRBD1. This CDR3 has 13 residues. V shed 7 bases and J 6 bases; nucleotides not matched to a gene: 8. CDR1 and CDR2 (germline): SQVTM, ANQGSEA. CDR3 sequence reads: CSAAGTGVNGYTF. CDR3 bases: TGCAGCGCAGCCGGGACAGGGGTTAATGGCTACACCTTC.

The chain carries TRBV30 and TRBJ2-6, with D unresolved. V was cut by 1 base and J by 17 bases, with 3 bases left in between. The CDR3 totals 8 residues. Germline CDR1 is GTSNPN and CDR2 is SVGIG (reference sequence). The chain's CDR3 is CAWSDMTF. The CDR3 bases are TGTGCCTGGAGTGACATGACTTTC.

The chain has TRBV7-9 and TRBJ1-2; TRBD1 is a possible D gene (5 bases). The CDR3 consists of 14 residues. V lost 8 bases and J lost 0, with 13 bases in between. Germline V gene data show CDR1 as SEHNR and CDR2 as FQNEAQ (reference sequence). CDR3 loop: CASSPAGSNYGYTF. CDR3 DNA: TGTGCCAGCTCACCAGCAGGGTCTAACTATGGCTACACCTTC. Using reference TRBV7-9 and TRBJ1-2 for the parts outside the CDR3, the full variable domain is DTGVSQNPRHKITKRGQNVTFRCDPISEHNRLYWYRQTLGQGPEFLTYFQNEAQLEKSRLLSDRFSAERPKGSFSTLEIQRTEQGDSAMYLCASSPAGSNYGYTFGSGTRLTVV.

This clonotype was picked up many times. For the CDR3, the DNA is TGTGCCAGCAGCCCCAGTCGGGGAAAGAACGACGAGCAGTACTTC. It is translated as CASSPSRGKNDEQYF. The J gene is TRBJ2-7, the V gene TRBV7-9; D is possibly TRBD2 (5 bases). CDR3 length: 15 amino acids. From germline, CDR1 is SEHNR and CDR2 FQNEAQ (reference sequence). Trimming removed 5 bases at V and 5 bases at J, with 19 bases between.

The CDR3 here is CASSFEGNYMNTEAFF. DNA for the CDR3: TGCGCCAGCAGCTTTGAAGGGAACTACATGAACACTGAAGCTTTCTTT. J is TRBJ1-1 and V is TRBV5-1; D remains ambiguous. The V and J ends lost 2 bases and 0 bases respectively, with 14 bases between them. The CDR3 totals 16 residues. Germline CDR1 reads SGHRS; CDR2 reads YFSETQ.

Written as DNA, the CDR3 is TGCAGCGGGGGTGGGGGGTGGGGCAATGAGCAGTACTTC. The encoded protein is CSGGGGWGNEQYF. This chain uses TRBV29-1 with TRBJ2-7, with D possibly being TRBD2 (6 bases). The CDR3 runs to 13 residues. Trimming stripped 7 bases from V and 7 bases from J, with 20 bases between. Germline assignment: CDR1 SQVTM and CDR2 ANQGSEA.

On this clonotype: A much more abundant neighbour one base away suggests this may be a read error. The chain is built from TRBV2 and TRBJ2-5, with 8 bases fitting TRBD1. Trimming at V came to 7 bases and at J to 4 bases, leaving 8 bases not matched to a gene. Germline CDR1 is SNHLY and CDR2 is FYNNEI. The CDR3 runs to 14 residues. CDR3 region: CASKVRGRAETQYF. In nucleotides, the CDR3 is TGTGCCAGCAAGGTCAGGGGGCGCGCAGAGACCCAGTACTTC.

V usage is TRBV5-6 and J usage is TRBJ2-2, with D perhaps TRBD1 or TRBD2 (5 bases each). The CDR3 has 13 amino acids. V gave up 0 bases and J gave up 10 bases, with 10 bases separating them. The germline gives CDR1 SGHDT, CDR2 YYEEEE. The CDR3 sequence is CASSLVLGEELFF. The CDR3 DNA is TGTGCCAGCAGCTTGGTGCTGGGGGAGGAGCTGTTTTTT.

V is TRBV20-1 and J is TRBJ1-5, with 8 bases fitting TRBD1. V shed 4 bases and J 0 bases; nucleotides not matched to a gene: 5. This CDR3 region has 15 residues. Germline values: CDR1 DFQATT, CDR2 SNEGSKA (reference sequence). CDR3 bases: TGCAGTGCTATAGCCGGGACAGGTAGCAATCAGCCCCAGCATTTT. Its protein product is CSAIAGTGSNQPQHF.

This chain links TRBV7-6 with TRBJ1-6; 9 bases are shared with TRBD1. With V trimmed by 1 base and J by 7 bases, 11 bases remained unmatched. In germline, CDR1 is SGHVS, CDR2 FNYEAQ. CDR3 size: 18 residues. The CDR3 nucleotides are TGTGCCAGCAGCTTAGACGGCCACAGGGGGCAGCGGAATTCACCCCTCCACTTT. Translation gives CASSLDGHRGQRNSPLHF.

This clonotype appeared once. The chain uses TRBV15 and TRBJ1-5; D is unclear. Between the trimmed V and J ends, which lost 3 bases and 7 bases, there was a span of 16 bases. This CDR3 has 15 residues. CDR1 and CDR2 from the germline V gene are LNHNV and YYDKDF (reference sequence). This CDR3 is CATSSLEGGYQPQHF. The CDR3 region has the DNA TGTGCCACCAGCAGCTTAGAAGGAGGGTACCAGCCCCAGCATTTT.

The chain is built from TRBV20-1 and TRBJ2-5; D possibly corresponds to TRBD1 (6 bases). Germline V gene lookup returns CDR1 DFQATT and CDR2 SNEGSKA (reference sequence). V gave up 3 bases and J gave up 5 bases, with 13 bases separating them. CDR3 size: 13 residues. The CDR3 sequence is CSASLGASETQYF. The CDR3 DNA follows: TGCAGTGCTAGTCTGGGGGCATCGGAGACCCAGTACTTC.

The J gene is TRBJ2-7, the V gene TRBV7-9; D possibly uses TRBD1 or TRBD2 (5 bases each). V gave up 5 bases and J gave up 6 bases, with 17 bases separating them. The CDR3 totals 14 residues. Germline-derived CDR1 and CDR2 are SEHNR and FQNEAQ (reference sequence). The CDR3: CASSLEIGTGEQYF. For the CDR3, the DNA is TGTGCCAGCAGCCTAGAAATCGGGACGGGCGAGCAGTACTTC.

The V gene is TRBV19, the J gene TRBJ1-2, with D maybe TRBD1 (5 bases). The CDR3 covers 13 residues. Germline CDR1 and CDR2: LNHDA and SQIVND (reference sequence). The V end was cut by 7 bases, the J end by 3 bases, with 12 bases between. This chain's CDR3 is CASTLLGDYGYTF. The DNA of the CDR3 is TGTGCCAGTACCCTACTGGGGGACTATGGCTACACCTTC.

J is TRBJ2-7 and V is TRBV29-1; unclear D gene. Trimming removed 1 base from V and 0 bases from J, with 7 bases in between. Germline V CDR1 and CDR2: SQVTM, ANQGSEA. This CDR3 comprises 13 residues. In DNA form, the CDR3 reads TGCAGCGTTGAAGTTAGCTACTCCTACGAGCAGTACTTC. Translated: CSVEVSYSYEQYF.

V usage is TRBV6-1 and J usage is TRBJ1-6; 11 bases are shared with TRBD1. CDR1 is MNHNS, CDR2 SASEGT, per germline. This CDR3 is built from 14 residues. J lost 9 bases, V lost 7 bases, and 5 bases had no gene match. CDR3 DNA sequence: TGTGCCAGCAACAAGGACAGGGGGCTTTCACCCCTCCACTTT. As protein: CASNKDRGLSPLHF.

This clonotype was counted many times. The gene calls are TRBV25-1 and TRBJ1-5, with D tentatively TRBD1 (5 bases). Germline V gene lookup returns CDR1 MGHDK and CDR2 SYGVNS. The CDR3 sequence is 14 residues long. The V end was cut by 1 base, the J end by 7 bases, with 11 bases between. Written as DNA, the CDR3 is TGTGCCAGCAGTGAATCGGGGGGGAACCAGCCCCAGCATTTT. Amino acid sequence: CASSESGGNQPQHF.

This clonotype was detected ten times or more. The DNA for the CDR3 is TGTGCCAGCAGCACGGTAGGAGGTGAAAAACTGTTTTTT. Protein sequence: CASSTVGGEKLFF. The V gene is TRBV7-3, the J gene TRBJ1-4, with no clear D. Trimming left V 5 bases short and J 7 bases short, with 11 bases between. The germline gives CDR1 SGHTA, CDR2 FQGTGA. The CDR3 sequence is 13 residues long.

Turning to this clonotype: This clone may be a read error of a much larger clone one base away. The chain links TRBV7-8 to TRBJ1-6; the D gene is possibly TRBD1 (6 bases). V lost 4 bases, J lost 10 bases, and 17 bases lay in between. Germline V gives CDR1 SGHVS, CDR2 FQNEAQ. This CDR3 is 15 amino acids long. The CDR3 sequence: CASSSGGGQRSPLHF. As DNA, the CDR3 is TGTGCCAGCAGCTCAGGAGGGGGGCAAAGATCACCCCTCCACTTT.

Remarks on this clonotype: A much larger clonotype is one base distant, so this may be a read error. The chain has TRBV7-9 and TRBJ2-7; 10 bases align to TRBD1. In germline, CDR1 is SEHNR, CDR2 FQNEAQ (reference sequence). V lost 5 bases and J lost 6; bases outside the gene matches: 7. The CDR3 loop spans 14 amino acids. CDR3 sequence reads: CASSPGGTGAEQYF. For the CDR3, the DNA is TGTGCCAGCAGCCCCGGCGGGACAGGGGCCGAGCAGTACTTC.

This clonotype was seen only a few times. The rearrangement links TRBV7-8 to TRBJ1-4; the match to TRBD1 covers 7 bases. Germline CDR1 SGHVS, CDR2 FQNEAQ. The CDR3 sequence is 16 residues long. J lost 10 bases, V lost 5 bases, and 16 bases had no gene match. The CDR3 loop reads CASSPSRGVGFVKLFF. The CDR3 region has the DNA TGTGCCAGCAGCCCGTCCAGGGGGGTTGGATTTGTAAAACTGTTTTTT.

This clonotype occurred a few times. The rearrangement links TRBV7-9 to TRBJ2-5; D remains unclear. The CDR3 has 13 amino acids. The germline V gene encodes CDR1 SEHNR and CDR2 FQNEAQ (reference sequence). Trimming took off 6 bases at V and 5 bases at J, with 13 bases between the two ends. This CDR3 reads CASSLVTIETQYF. The CDR3 DNA follows: TGTGCCAGCAGTTTGGTTACGATCGAGACCCAGTACTTC.

This clonotype has a single count. At one boundary the junction diverges from the germline segment, which might be a read error. The chain recombines TRBV9 with TRBJ2-7; D possibly corresponds to TRBD1 (5 bases). CDR3 length: 15 residues. Germline V gene data show CDR1 as SGDLS and CDR2 as YYNGEE. The CDR3 DNA reads TGTGCCAGCAGCGTAGAGGGGTATCCTACCTACGGGCAGTACTTC. Encoded protein: CASSVEGYPTYGQYF.